Shown below are 26 T cell receptor beta chains from a single sample sequenced in a study of cytomegalovirus exposure and HLA in healthy donors. The study ran its PCR with 60 Vbeta and 13 Jbeta primers. Only in-frame clones appear in the TCRdb table, and some are missing; sequencing was by immunoSEQ multiplex PCR. The sample contains about 110,000 clones, 76% of which appear only once. Sequencing was done on a sample of PBMCs. These receptors were obtained from a man younger than 40 in good health and CMV-seropositive.

The chain links TRBV7-9 to TRBJ2-7, with D maybe TRBD2 (5 bases). The CDR3 spans 15 residues. Trimming took 5 bases from V and 0 from J, leaving 14 bases between them. Looked up from germline, CDR1 is SEHNR and CDR2 is FQNEAQ (reference sequence). CDR3 sequence reads: CASSGRLSDSYEQYF. The CDR3 region has the DNA TGTGCCAGCAGCGGCCGACTATCCGACTCCTACGAGCAGTACTTC.

This clone was seen a handful of times. The V gene is TRBV9, the J gene TRBJ1-3; 7 nucleotides agree with TRBD1. Germline V lookup: CDR1 SGDLS, CDR2 YYNGEE. The CDR3 has 15 amino acids. V gave up 3 bases and J gave up 4 bases; unmatched junction bases: 7. Written as DNA, the CDR3 is TGTGCCAGCAGCGCGGGACAGACTCCGGGAAACACCATATATTTT. Its protein product is CASSAGQTPGNTIYF.

J is TRBJ2-7 and V is TRBV6-1, with TRBD1 identical over 7 bases. Looked up from germline, CDR1 is MNHNS and CDR2 is SASEGT. V shed 10 bases, J shed 3 bases, and the junction held 9 bases outside the gene matches. The CDR3 is 13 residues long. CDR3 coding DNA: TGTGCCAACAGCCCGACAGGGAACTACGAGCAGTACTTC. It translates to CANSPTGNYEQYF.

The chain has TRBV4-1 and TRBJ1-2; the D gene is possibly TRBD1 (6 bases). Germline V lookup: CDR1 MGHRA, CDR2 YSYEKL. The CDR3 runs to 16 residues. The ends were cut back, 3 bases at V and 0 bases at J, with 14 bases in the middle. This chain's CDR3 is CASSHRGGTPNYGYTF. Here the CDR3 DNA reads TGCGCCAGCAGCCATAGGGGGGGTACCCCTAACTATGGCTACACCTTC.

This clone was observed a single time. CDR3 region: CASRGGCPGNQPQHF. The CDR3 coding sequence is TGTGCCAGCCGGGGAGGTTGTCCCGGCAATCAGCCCCAGCATTTT. V is TRBV12-1 and J is TRBJ1-5. TRBV12-1 is a known pseudogene. CDR3 length: 15 amino acids.

This clone came up a few times. V gene TRBV7-9 combines with J gene TRBJ2-7, with TRBD1 identical over 7 bases. With V trimmed by 4 bases and J by 2 bases, 5 bases remained unmatched. Germline V gene data show CDR1 as SEHNR and CDR2 as FQNEAQ (reference sequence). The CDR3 covers 14 residues. The CDR3 DNA follows: TGTGCCAGCAGCTCGACAGGGATCCCCTACGAGCAGTACTTC. This codes for CASSSTGIPYEQYF.

This clone was detected a few times. The chain couples TRBV30 to TRBJ2-3; 8 bases line up with TRBD1. Germline CDR1 reads GTSNPN; CDR2 reads SVGIG (reference sequence). This CDR3 comprises 14 residues. V dropped 1 base and J dropped 6; count of bases not matched to a gene: 6. CDR3 in DNA: TGTGCCTGGAGTGCCAGGGGGCTCCCGGATACGCAGTATTTT. Its translation: CAWSARGLPDTQYF.

The CDR3 DNA reads as TGTGCCACCTCCGGCACAGATACGCAGTATTTT. It is translated as CATSGTDTQYF. The rearrangement uses TRBV2 and TRBJ2-3; D is undetermined. The CDR3 is 11 amino acids. CDR1 and CDR2 from the germline V gene are SNHLY and FYNNEI. V gave up 10 bases and J gave up 1 base, with 6 bases separating them.

As for this clone: An end of the junction does not agree with germline; a read error may underlie this. The V call is TRBV6-6, the J call TRBJ1-6; TRBD1 aligns across 7 bases. Per germline, CDR1 MNHNY and CDR2 SVGAGI (reference sequence). This CDR3 contains 14 residues. CDR3 bases: TGTGCCAGCAGTACAGGGGACAGCGAGCGCCGCGAAGACTTT. Encoded protein: CASSTGDSERREDF.

The chain joins TRBV5-1 to TRBJ2-1; 9 bases map to TRBD2. Germline trimming cut 1 base from V and 4 bases from J; bases unmatched to any gene: 15. From germline, CDR1 is SGHRS and CDR2 YFSETQ. This CDR3 is built from 19 residues. The CDR3 DNA reads as TGCGCCAGCAGCTTGCGGAGGGCAAGATTAGCGGGGGAATACAATGAGCAGTTCTTC. Encoded protein: CASSLRRARLAGEYNEQFF.

As for this clone: Germline is not matched at one junction end, which may reflect a read error. V is TRBV7-7 and J is TRBJ2-7; D is ambiguous. In germline, CDR1 is SSHAT, CDR2 FNYEAQ (reference sequence). The CDR3 is made up of 14 amino acids. CDR3 loop: CASSPGQASYEQYF. The CDR3 DNA reads TGTGCTAGCAGCCCAGGCCAGGCCTCCTACGAGCAGTACTTC.

The rearrangement joins TRBV11-2 to TRBJ2-7; 11 positions agree with TRBD1. V gave up 5 bases and J gave up 7 bases; unmatched junction bases: 16. CDR3 length equals 17 residues. Per germline, CDR1 SGHAT and CDR2 FQNNGV. The CDR3 DNA follows: TGTGCCAGCAGCCTGGACCATCGGGGACAGGGGGACTTAGAGCAGTACTTC. Its protein product is CASSLDHRGQGDLEQYF.

The V and J genes are TRBV2 and TRBJ2-7, with 8 bases aligning to TRBD2. Germline-derived CDR1 and CDR2 are SNHLY and FYNNEI. The CDR3 totals 14 residues. V lost 6 bases, J lost 3 bases, and 7 bases stayed unmatched. CDR3 nucleotide sequence: TGTGCCAGCAGCAGGGGACTAGGGGGCTACGAGCAGTACTTC. Its translation is CASSRGLGGYEQYF.

This clone was detected once. The gene calls are TRBV11-2 and TRBJ2-5, with TRBD2 matching 14 bases. Germline V gene sequence: CDR1 SGHAT, CDR2 FQNNGV. Unmatched junction bases numbered 3, after V lost 5 bases and J lost 4 bases. The CDR3 sequence is 15 residues long. This chain's CDR3 is CASSAGLAGGETQYF. For the CDR3, the DNA is TGTGCCAGCAGCGCCGGACTAGCGGGGGGAGAGACCCAGTACTTC.

This clone was recorded a few times. The chain carries TRBV10-3 and TRBJ1-5; 9 bases agree with TRBD1. Germline V gene sequence: CDR1 ENHRY, CDR2 SYGVKD. The CDR3 totals 13 residues. V shed 8 bases, J shed 7 bases, and the junction held 6 bases outside the gene matches. DNA for the CDR3: TGTGCCATCCAGGGACAGGGAGACCAGCCCCAGCATTTT. Protein sequence: CAIQGQGDQPQHF.

CDR3 in DNA: TGTGCCAGCAGTTTAGCCCTTGGGACAGGCCCTGGAGCTTTCTTT. Translating it yields CASSLALGTGPGAFF. The chain combines TRBV28 with TRBJ1-1; 8 bases are a match to TRBD1. The CDR3 is made up of 15 amino acids. Germline assignment: CDR1 MDHEN and CDR2 SYDVKM. V lost 2 bases and J lost 10; bases outside the gene matches: 12. Complete variable domain (other parts from reference TRBV28 and TRBJ1-1): DVKVTQSSRYLVKRTGEKVFLECVQDMDHENMFWYRQDPGLGLRLIYFSYDVKMKEKGDIPEGYSVSREKKERFSLILESASTNQTSMYLCASSLALGTGPGAFFGQGTRLTVV.

This chain links TRBV15 with TRBJ2-3, with TRBD2 as a possible D gene (6 bases). The CDR3 sequence is 17 residues long. Germline V lookup: CDR1 LNHNV, CDR2 YYDKDF (reference sequence). With 1 base removed from V and 0 bases from J, the gap between germline ends came to 14 bases. The CDR3 loop is CATSRALRGTSTDTQYF. CDR3 DNA sequence: TGTGCCACCAGCAGAGCACTTCGGGGGACTAGCACAGATACGCAGTATTTT.

The chain uses TRBV27 and TRBJ2-5; 9 bases are a match to TRBD1. The end of the DNA aligns better with TRBJ2-7, so the J call may be wrong. The germline V gene encodes CDR1 MNHEY and CDR2 SMNVEV (reference sequence). This CDR3 contains 16 residues. The CDR3 region has the DNA TGTGCCAGCCGCAACCGCCGGGACAGGGATAATGACGAGCAGTACTTC. This translates into CASRNRRDRDNDEQYF.

This chain joins TRBV27 and TRBJ2-7, with TRBD1 matching over 8 bases. Germline trimming cut 5 bases from V and 0 bases from J; bases unmatched to any gene: 15. The CDR3 extends over 18 amino acids. The germline CDR1 and CDR2 sequences are MNHEY and SMNVEV (reference sequence). This CDR3 reads CASSRDRFSTSLSYEQYF. DNA of the CDR3: TGTGCCAGCAGTCGGGACAGGTTTTCGACTAGTCTCTCCTACGAGCAGTACTTC.

The V call is TRBV25-1, the J call TRBJ2-4; possible D gene TRBD1, 6 bases. Trimming left V 8 bases short and J 4 bases short, with 9 bases between. The CDR3 has 12 residues. Germline V gives CDR1 MGHDK, CDR2 SYGVNS. The CDR3 DNA is TGTGCCAGCGGGGGACAAAAAAACATTCAGTACTTC. It specifies CASGGQKNIQYF. The variable domain in full, completed from reference TRBV25-1 and TRBJ2-4, reads EADIYQTPRYLVIGTGKKITLECSQTMGHDKMYWYQQDPGMELHLIHYSYGVNSTEKGDLSSESTVSRIRTEHFPLTLESARPSHTSQYLCASGGQKNIQYFGAGTRLSVL.

This chain joins TRBV5-1 and TRBJ1-2; D gene uncertain. The CDR3 has 12 residues. Germline V gene sequence: CDR1 SGHRS, CDR2 YFSETQ. Trimming shortened V by 4 bases and J by 7 bases, and 11 bases separated the two germline ends. The DNA for the CDR3 is TGCGCCAGCAGCGTGGAGGAGGGTGGCTACACCTTC. It is translated as CASSVEEGGYTF.

This chain links TRBV28 with TRBJ1-1; TRBD1 aligns across 9 bases. CDR1 MDHEN and CDR2 SYDVKM come from the germline V gene. Trimming cost V 6 bases and J 13 bases; bases outside gene matches: 12. The CDR3 runs 13 residues. The CDR3 protein is CASRGPTGGEGFF. CDR3 sequence (DNA): TGTGCCAGCAGGGGACCGACAGGGGGTGAGGGTTTCTTT.

This chain links TRBV7-9 with TRBJ2-2; D unclear. Trimming cost V 2 bases and J 2 bases, with 18 bases left between them. The CDR3 is 18 amino acids. Germline assignment: CDR1 SEHNR and CDR2 FQNEAQ (reference sequence). CDR3 coding DNA: TGTGCCAGCAGCTTAAGCTCTGCCAGGCCCACTAACACCGGGGAGCTGTTTTTT. Translated: CASSLSSARPTNTGELFF.

V and J are TRBV15 and TRBJ1-5; D unresolved. The CDR3 spans 16 residues. The germline V gene has CDR1 LNHNV and CDR2 YYDKDF (reference sequence). V was clipped by 5 bases and J by 0 bases, with 14 bases between them. CDR3 amino acids: CATSGFGVLSNQPQHF. DNA of the CDR3: TGTGCCACCAGCGGTTTTGGAGTCCTTAGCAATCAGCCCCAGCATTTT.

This chain joins TRBV7-9 and TRBJ2-5; D is undetermined. CDR1 is SEHNR and CDR2 is FQNEAQ in the germline V gene (reference sequence). V dropped 4 bases and J dropped 7 bases, with 13 bases sitting between them. This CDR3 is built from 13 residues. CDR3 residues: CASSSSEIWTQYF. Here the CDR3 DNA reads TGTGCCAGCAGCTCCTCCGAGATTTGGACCCAGTACTTC.

CDR3 residues: CASSQVVGGKTSTDTQYF. CDR3 bases: TGTGCCAGCAGCCAAGTCGTGGGGGGGAAGACTAGCACAGATACGCAGTATTTT. The rearrangement uses TRBV4-2 and TRBJ2-3; 7 bases fit TRBD2. The ends lost 1 base at V and 0 bases at J; junction bases unmatched: 10. The CDR3 extends over 18 amino acids. Germline V gives CDR1 LGHNA, CDR2 YNFKEQ.